This T cell receptor (beta chain) was sequenced in a study of human versus mouse CDR3 diversity and MHC coevolution. Study-wide background: Reported immunoSEQ sensitivity was one in 200,000 T cells, with reduced amplification bias.

V dropped 3 bases and J dropped 7 bases, with 16 bases sitting between them. Germline CDR1 MDHEN, CDR2 SYDVKM. This CDR3 has 15 amino acids. About this clone: What it recognizes is unknown.

Repertoires were generated with immunoSEQ multiplex PCR, while TCRdb's copy carries only in-frame clones and drops some. The sample lists about 73,000 clones, less than 95% occurring once. Study outcomes and limitations: Over 5 MHC II alleles selected the human T cells.

The clonotype comes from a person aged 30 to 69 in good health. Specimen: naive CD4+ T cells from blood. Regarding subset: CD45RO-negative CD62L-positive naive CD4 T cells. This sequence joins TRBV28 and TRBJ2-1; TRBD2 is a possible D gene (5 bases). The DNA for the CDR3 is TGTGCCAGCAGTTTTGTGGACTTAAGCCGGAATGAGCAGTTCTTC. It specifies CASSFVDLSRNEQFF.